The 19 T cell receptor beta chains given below trace back to one sample, sequenced in a study of T cells in Graves' hyperthyroidism and ophthalmopathy. RNA transcripts yielded amplified TCR beta CDR3 regions. The HTBI set primed first-round TCR CDR3 RT-PCR. MiXCR was run by TCRdb on the multiplex PCR reads, yielding one entry per CDR3 protein. The sample lists around 690,000 distinct CDR3 sequences, 15% to 20% occurring once. The sample taken for sequencing was blood. Receptors originate from a man aged 50 to 60 with Graves' hyperthyroidism.

This clonotype was counted at least ten times. The V and J genes are TRBV11-1 and TRBJ2-3, with TRBD2 matching 9 bases. Germline V gene data show CDR1 as SGHAT and CDR2 as FQDESV (reference sequence). V shed 2 bases and J 6 bases; nucleotides not matched to a gene: 6. The CDR3 length is 15 residues. CDR3 sequence reads: CASSLWEREADTQYF. The CDR3 DNA reads as TGTGCCAGCAGCTTATGGGAGCGGGAGGCGGATACGCAGTATTTT.

The sample holds many counts of this clonotype. The chain links TRBV5-1 to TRBJ2-7, with TRBD1 matching 7 bases. The CDR3 has 15 residues. The J segment lost 1 base and the V segment lost 4 bases, leaving 8 bases of the junction unmatched. Germline values: CDR1 SGHRS, CDR2 YFSETQ. The CDR3 nucleotides read TGCGCCAGCAGCCGGTATGACAGGGAGTCCTACGAGCAGTACTTC. Protein sequence: CASSRYDRESYEQYF.

This clonotype was counted between two and nine times. The chain is built from TRBV20-1 and TRBJ2-1; D not certain. Germline values: CDR1 DFQATT, CDR2 SNEGSKA (reference sequence). The CDR3 consists of 13 residues. V gave up 0 bases and J gave up 15 bases, with 18 bases separating them. CDR3 nucleotide sequence: TGCAGTGCTAGAGAACTGAGAAGCGCTCAGATGTTCTTC. Amino acids: CSARELRSAQMFF.

In this sample, this clonotype turned up many times. This chain joins TRBV2 and TRBJ2-1; 11 nucleotides agree with TRBD2. Losses at the gene ends were 6 bases for V and 2 bases for J; bases not matched to a gene: 3. The CDR3 sequence is 15 residues long. CDR1 is SNHLY, CDR2 FYNNEI, per germline. The CDR3 nucleotides are TGTGCCAGCAGACCGGGACTAGCGGCCTACAATGAGCAGTTCTTC. Translating gives CASRPGLAAYNEQFF.

This chain joins TRBV7-9 and TRBJ2-7; 7 bases match TRBD2. V shed 5 bases, J shed 2 bases, and the junction held 21 bases outside the gene matches. CDR1 and CDR2 (germline): SEHNR, FQNEAQ (reference sequence). The CDR3 spans 19 residues. The CDR3 region has the DNA TGTGCCAGCAGCCGAGGGACCGGGACTAAGAACCCTCGGACCTACGAGCAGTACTTC. It yields the protein CASSRGTGTKNPRTYEQYF.

The gene calls are TRBV6-5 and TRBJ2-7; either TRBD1 or TRBD2 may supply D (5 bases each). Trimming left V 2 bases short and J 2 bases short, with 16 bases between. Looked up from germline, CDR1 is MNHEY and CDR2 is SVGAGI. The CDR3 spans 16 residues. CDR3 DNA sequence: TGTGCCAGCAGTTACCGCTTACAGGAGGCAACCTACGAGCAGTACTTC. Amino acids: CASSYRLQEATYEQYF.

V usage is TRBV7-9 and J usage is TRBJ2-3, with D unresolved. CDR1 is SEHNR and CDR2 is FQNEAQ in the germline V gene (reference sequence). The CDR3 has 15 residues. V lost 5 bases, J lost 7 bases, and 19 bases lay in between. The CDR3 DNA reads TGTGCCAGCAGCCACTCGACTGGTACATCCAATACGCAGTATTTT. This encodes CASSHSTGTSNTQYF. Variable domain in full (rest from reference TRBV7-9 and TRBJ2-3): DTGVSQNPRHKITKRGQNVTFRCDPISEHNRLYWYRQTLGQGPEFLTYFQNEAQLEKSRLLSDRFSAERPKGSFSTLEIQRTEQGDSAMYLCASSHSTGTSNTQYFGPGTRLTVL.

This clonotype was seen more than once but under ten times. V gene TRBV6-2 or TRBV6-3 combines with J gene TRBJ2-7, with TRBD2 matching 7 bases. This CDR3 contains 16 residues. V dropped 6 bases and J dropped 1; count of bases not matched to a gene: 12. The germline CDR1 and CDR2 sequences are MNHEY and SVGEGT. The CDR3 bases are TGTGCCAGCAGAACTTCCTACGGGAGGCGGTCCTACGAGCAGTACTTC. This translates into CASRTSYGRRSYEQYF.

This clonotype has ten or more counts. V is TRBV27 and J is TRBJ2-7, with D maybe TRBD1 (6 bases). V lost 7 bases to trimming and J lost 0 bases, with 13 bases between them. CDR1 and CDR2 (germline): MNHEY, SMNVEV (reference sequence). The CDR3 length is 14 residues. CDR3 loop: CASTIRDTSYEQYF. The CDR3 region has the DNA TGTGCCAGCACCATCCGGGACACCTCCTACGAGCAGTACTTC.

In its sample, this clonotype was seen a few times. The chain combines TRBV6-1 with TRBJ1-2, with D tentatively TRBD1 (5 bases). V was shortened by 5 bases and J by 11 bases, with 15 bases between the two germline ends. The CDR3 spans 12 residues. Germline V lookup: CDR1 MNHNS, CDR2 SASEGT. CDR3 coding DNA: TGTGCCAGCAGTCCACCCGGGGCCATTTACACCTTC. Translating gives CASSPPGAIYTF.

This clonotype came up a few times. The chain links TRBV13 to TRBJ2-6; possibly TRBD1 for D (5 bases). This CDR3 is built from 16 residues. CDR1 is PRHDT and CDR2 is FYEKMQ in the germline V gene (reference sequence). Trimming shortened V by 5 bases and J by 0 bases, and 11 bases separated the two germline ends. The CDR3 DNA reads as TGTGCCAGCAGCGACTCCGACAGCTCTGGGGCCAACGTCCTGACTTTC. This encodes CASSDSDSSGANVLTF. Supplemented by reference TRBV13 and TRBJ2-6, the full variable domain reads AAGVIQSPRHLIKEKRETATLKCYPIPRHDTVYWYQQGPGQDPQFLISFYEKMQSDKGSIPDRFSAQQFSDYHSELNMSSLELGDSALYFCASSDSDSSGANVLTFGAGSRLTVL.

In its sample, this clonotype was seen many times. V usage is TRBV11-2 and J usage is TRBJ1-1; a possible D gene is TRBD1 (5 bases). Trimming took 1 base from V and 1 from J, leaving 7 bases between them. The CDR3 consists of 14 residues. Germline V gene sequence: CDR1 SGHAT, CDR2 FQNNGV. The CDR3 sequence is CASSLVQENTEAFF. CDR3 bases: TGTGCCAGCAGCTTAGTACAGGAGAACACTGAAGCTTTCTTT.

This clonotype showed up many times. V usage is TRBV10-3 and J usage is TRBJ2-1; no definite D call. The CDR3 loop spans 13 amino acids. Germline CDR1 reads ENHRY; CDR2 reads SYGVKD. V was cut by 3 bases and J by 4 bases, with 7 bases left in between. The CDR3 region has the DNA TGTGCCATCAGTGAAGTGGAGTACAATGAGCAGTTCTTC. Its translation: CAISEVEYNEQFF.

The sample holds a few counts of this clonotype. The junction shows a germline mismatch at one end, possibly a read error. The rearrangement joins TRBV28 to TRBJ2-2; 9 nucleotides align to TRBD2. The CDR3 covers 17 residues. The germline V gene encodes CDR1 MDHEN and CDR2 SYDVKM. The CDR3 protein is CTSRPLAREGHDGELFF. The CDR3 DNA is TGTACCAGCAGACCCTTAGCGCGGGAGGGCCACGACGGGGAGCTGTTTTTT.

The table lists this clonotype with a few counts. The V and J genes are TRBV7-8 and TRBJ2-7; the match to TRBD1 covers 7 bases. Germline CDR1 SGHVS, CDR2 FQNEAQ. The CDR3 length is 16 residues. Losses at the gene ends were 0 bases for V and 5 bases for J; bases not matched to a gene: 10. Here the CDR3 reads CASSLAETGLFNEQYF. The CDR3 DNA follows: TGTGCCAGCAGCTTAGCCGAGACAGGGTTGTTCAACGAGCAGTACTTC.

Regarding this clonotype: With a much larger clone just one base away, this may be a read error. The rearrangement links TRBV6-1 to TRBJ2-7; 10 bases are a match to TRBD2. The germline gives CDR1 MNHNS, CDR2 SASEGT. There are 14 residues in the CDR3. CDR3 amino acids: CASTLAGGFYGQYF. CDR3 bases: TGTGCCAGCACCTTAGCGGGAGGTTTCTACGGGCAGTACTTC.

About this clonotype: Mismatch with germline at one junction end may stem from a read error. The chain joins TRBV2 to TRBJ2-7; D remains ambiguous. The germline CDR1 and CDR2 sequences are SNHLY and FYNNEI. The CDR3 extends over 12 amino acids. Here the CDR3 reads CASTAKFYEQCF. The CDR3 bases are TGTGCCAGCACCGCGAAGTTCTACGAGCAGTGCTTC.

This chain joins TRBV4-3 and TRBJ1-5, with 9 bases aligning to TRBD1. Germline CDR1 is LGHNA and CDR2 is YSLEER. With 0 bases clipped from V and 6 bases from J, the junction kept 3 bases outside the gene matches. The length of the CDR3 is 15 residues. The CDR3 reads CASSQDQDRGQPQHF. Here the CDR3 DNA reads TGCGCCAGCAGCCAAGATCAGGACAGGGGTCAGCCCCAGCATTTT.

The chain links TRBV18 to TRBJ1-2, with TRBD1 matching 8 bases. Germline loops: CDR1 KGHSH, CDR2 LQKENI. The CDR3 loop spans 21 amino acids. The trim removed 0 bases at V and 3 bases at J, leaving 21 bases unmatched. CDR3 DNA: TGTGCCAGCTCACCACCGTTTGGGGATACAGGGGGTGCTTCTATAGACTATGGCTACACCTTC. Its translation is CASSPPFGDTGGASIDYGYTF. Supplemented by reference TRBV18 and TRBJ1-2, the full variable domain reads NAGVMQNPRHLVRRRGQEARLRCSPMKGHSHVYWYRQLPEEGLKFMVYLQKENIIDESGMPKERFSAEFPKEGPSILRIQQVVRGDSAAYFCASSPPFGDTGGASIDYGYTFGSGTRLTVV.